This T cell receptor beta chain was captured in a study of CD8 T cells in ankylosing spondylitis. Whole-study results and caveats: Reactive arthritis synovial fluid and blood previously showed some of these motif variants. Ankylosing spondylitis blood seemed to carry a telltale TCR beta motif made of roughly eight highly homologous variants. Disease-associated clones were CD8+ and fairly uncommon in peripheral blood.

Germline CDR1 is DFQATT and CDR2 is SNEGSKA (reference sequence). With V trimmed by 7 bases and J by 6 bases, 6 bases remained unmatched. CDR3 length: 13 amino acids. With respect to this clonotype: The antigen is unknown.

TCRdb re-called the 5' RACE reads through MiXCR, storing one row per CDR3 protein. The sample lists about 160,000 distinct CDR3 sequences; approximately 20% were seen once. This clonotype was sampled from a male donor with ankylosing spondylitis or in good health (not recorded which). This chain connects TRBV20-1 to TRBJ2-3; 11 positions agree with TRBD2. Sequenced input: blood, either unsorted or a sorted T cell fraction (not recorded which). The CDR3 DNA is TGCAGTGAAACTAGCGGGGGCAGGGATACGCAGTATTTT. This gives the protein CSETSGGRDTQYF.